One sample yielded the 25 T cell receptor beta chains listed below, sequenced in a study of shared clonotypes between healthy human individuals. Data came from immunoSEQ multiplex PCR; TCRdb stores just in-frame clones and leaves some out. The sample has some 2.1 million clones, 85% to 95% seen once. Source material: naive CD4+ T cells sorted from blood. Subset here: CD45RA+ positively selected. The origin of the receptors is a man between 18 and 29 years old in good health.

The chain couples TRBV30 to TRBJ2-5, with 9 bases fitting TRBD2. The V and J ends lost 0 bases and 0 bases, in that order; junction bases with no gene match: 5. Germline CDR1 is GTSNPN and CDR2 is SVGIG (reference sequence). This CDR3 contains 16 residues. The CDR3 sequence: CAWSVASGKNQETQYF. CDR3 bases: TGTGCCTGGAGTGTGGCTAGCGGGAAGAACCAAGAGACCCAGTACTTC.

J is TRBJ2-7 and V is TRBV2; tentatively, D is TRBD1 or TRBD2 (5 bases each). The CDR3 sequence is 13 residues long. Trimming removed 8 bases at V and 6 bases at J, with 17 bases between. Germline lookup yields CDR1 SNHLY and CDR2 FYNNEI. The CDR3 is CASAPETGGEQYF. The DNA for the CDR3 is TGTGCCAGCGCTCCAGAAACAGGAGGCGAGCAGTACTTC.

The CDR3 protein is CASSSGNSYEQYF. CDR3 nucleotide sequence: TGTGCCAGCAGCTCTGGAAACTCCTACGAGCAGTACTTC. This chain joins TRBV5-4 and TRBJ2-7; D not resolved. The CDR3 loop spans 13 amino acids. Germline lookup yields CDR1 SGHNT and CDR2 YYREEE (reference sequence). V shed 3 bases and J shed 0 bases, with 7 bases lying between them.

The rearrangement joins TRBV5-1 to TRBJ2-7; D could derive from TRBD1 or TRBD2 (6 bases each). The CDR3 extends over 15 amino acids. Germline-derived CDR1 and CDR2 are SGHRS and YFSETQ. V dropped 2 bases and J dropped 7 bases, with 19 bases sitting between them. The CDR3 sequence is CASSLAGGKSGEQYF. In nucleotides, the CDR3 is TGCGCCAGCAGCTTAGCCGGGGGCAAGTCTGGGGAGCAGTACTTC.

In the case of this clone: The identical CDR3 is also encoded by other nucleotide sequences in the sample. The rearrangement uses TRBV5-4 and TRBJ1-2; 7 bases agree with TRBD1. V shed 4 bases and J 4 bases; nucleotides not matched to a gene: 4. The CDR3 is made up of 13 amino acids. The germline V gene has CDR1 SGHNT and CDR2 YYREEE (reference sequence). Here the CDR3 reads CASSPDRFYGYTF. DNA of the CDR3: TGTGCCAGCAGCCCGGACAGGTTCTATGGCTACACCTTC.

This clone was observed once. At one of its ends the junction is not consistent with the germline gene, which may arise from a read error. This chain connects TRBV7-7 to TRBJ2-7, with D perhaps TRBD1 (7 bases). CDR1 is SSHAT and CDR2 is FNYEAQ in the germline V gene (reference sequence). The CDR3 totals 13 residues. The CDR3, as DNA: TGTGCTAGCAGCTTACAGCAGGGGGGAGAGCAGTACTTC. Translation gives CASSLQQGGEQYF.

The rearrangement uses TRBV29-1 and TRBJ1-1; no reliable D call. The CDR3 extends over 14 amino acids. Trimming stripped 4 bases from V and 1 base from J, with 13 bases between. Germline V lookup: CDR1 SQVTM, CDR2 ANQGSEA. The CDR3 loop is CSVVFYRANTEAFF. The CDR3 bases are TGCAGCGTTGTCTTTTACCGAGCGAACACTGAAGCTTTCTTT. Full variable domain (missing parts from reference TRBV29-1 and TRBJ1-1): SAVISQKPSRDICQRGTSLTIQCQVDSQVTMMFWYRQQPGQSLTLIATANQGSEATYESGFVIDKFPISRPNLTFSTLTVSNMSPEDSSIYLCSVVFYRANTEAFFGQGTRLTVV.

The chain has TRBV5-1 and TRBJ1-1; 8 nucleotides match TRBD1. V shed 4 bases and J 6 bases; nucleotides not matched to a gene: 11. The CDR3 runs 15 residues. Germline V gene data show CDR1 as SGHRS and CDR2 as YFSETQ. For the CDR3, the DNA is TGCGCCAGCAGCGGACAGGGCGTCGGGCGAGCTGAAGCTTTCTTT. Translating it yields CASSGQGVGRAEAFF.

The genes are TRBV11-2 and TRBJ2-1, with 10 bases that match TRBD2. The length of the CDR3 is 17 residues. Trimming took 2 bases from V and 4 from J; bases not matched to a gene: 8. The germline V gene has CDR1 SGHAT and CDR2 FQNNGV. The CDR3 coding sequence is TGTGCCAGCAGCTTAATGCGGCTAGCGGGAGATTACAATGAGCAGTTCTTC. Residues: CASSLMRLAGDYNEQFF.

To note about this clone: Other DNA sequences from this sample encode an identical CDR3 as well. The chain is built from TRBV5-1 and TRBJ1-5, with D perhaps TRBD1 (5 bases). Germline V CDR1 and CDR2: SGHRS, YFSETQ. The CDR3 is made up of 15 amino acids. Trimming left V 0 bases short and J 4 bases short, with 11 bases between. CDR3 sequence reads: CASSLGGLGNQPQHF. Written as DNA, the CDR3 is TGCGCCAGCAGCTTGGGGGGCCTCGGGAATCAGCCCCAGCATTTT.

V and J are TRBV30 and TRBJ1-5; TRBD1 matches at 8 bases. The germline V gene has CDR1 GTSNPN and CDR2 SVGIG (reference sequence). V shed 1 base, J shed 4 bases, and the junction held 3 bases outside the gene matches. The CDR3 is 14 amino acids. CDR3 residues: CAWSGTGKNQPQHF. The DNA of the CDR3 is TGTGCCTGGAGTGGGACAGGGAAGAATCAGCCCCAGCATTTT.

The rearrangement joins TRBV30 to TRBJ2-1; D gene unclear. V was cut by 0 bases and J by 9 bases, with 12 bases left in between. This CDR3 spans 13 amino acids. The germline V gene encodes CDR1 GTSNPN and CDR2 SVGIG (reference sequence). CDR3 in DNA: TGTGCCTGGAGTGTGAACCTCTTAGGTGAGCAGTTCTTC. Translated, it gives CAWSVNLLGEQFF.

The chain couples TRBV18 to TRBJ1-1; D is perhaps TRBD1 (6 bases). Trimming removed 0 bases at V and 3 bases at J, with 11 bases between. Germline CDR1 and CDR2: KGHSH and LQKENI. The length of the CDR3 is 15 residues. The CDR3 is CASSPPGGSDTEAFF. In DNA, the CDR3 is TGTGCCAGCTCACCACCGGGGGGCAGCGACACTGAAGCTTTCTTT.

CDR3: CASRPGTGNSPLHF. CDR3 coding DNA: TGTGCCAGCAGGCCCGGGACAGGAAATTCACCCCTCCACTTT. This sequence joins TRBV6-5 and TRBJ1-6; TRBD1 matches at 8 bases. V lost 6 bases and J lost 7; bases outside the gene matches: 5. CDR3 length: 14 residues. CDR1 and CDR2 (germline): MNHEY, SVGAGI.

This chain connects TRBV9 to TRBJ1-6; 9 bases fit TRBD1. The V gene end was trimmed by 3 bases and the J gene end by 8 bases; junction bases not matched to a gene: 3. Germline V lookup: CDR1 SGDLS, CDR2 YYNGEE. This CDR3 has 14 residues. The DNA for the CDR3 is TGTGCCAGCAGCGGTACAGGGGGCGATTCACCCCTCCACTTT. This codes for CASSGTGGDSPLHF.

J is TRBJ1-2 and V is TRBV2, with 8 bases matching TRBD1. This CDR3 spans 13 amino acids. J was trimmed by 6 bases and V by 11 bases; bases with no gene match: 11. Germline V gene sequence: CDR1 SNHLY, CDR2 FYNNEI. CDR3: CAASTGDIHGYTF. The DNA of the CDR3 is TGTGCCGCATCGACAGGGGATATTCATGGCTACACCTTC.

The chain is built from TRBV15 and TRBJ2-7, with 7 nucleotides matching TRBD1. The CDR3 is 16 amino acids. The V and J ends lost 3 bases and 0 bases, in that order; junction bases with no gene match: 8. CDR1 and CDR2 from the germline V gene are LNHNV and YYDKDF (reference sequence). The CDR3 DNA reads as TGTGCCACCAGCAGGGAGACGGACAGGAGCTCCTACGAGCAGTACTTC. Its translation: CATSRETDRSSYEQYF.

This chain links TRBV7-9 with TRBJ1-1; D might be TRBD1 (5 bases). The V end was cut by 4 bases, the J end by 0 bases, with 9 bases between. This CDR3 spans 14 amino acids. Germline V gene sequence: CDR1 SEHNR, CDR2 FQNEAQ (reference sequence). The CDR3 DNA is TGTGCCAGCAGCTCTATAGGGGTGAACACTGAAGCTTTCTTT. Its translation: CASSSIGVNTEAFF.

The rearrangement uses TRBV6-5 and TRBJ1-4; 8 bases agree with TRBD1. This CDR3 has 15 residues. In germline, CDR1 is MNHEY, CDR2 SVGAGI. V was clipped by 6 bases and J by 1 base; unmatched bases: 4. The chain's CDR3 is CASRNTGGTNEKLFF. Here the CDR3 DNA reads TGTGCCAGCAGGAACACAGGGGGAACTAATGAAAAACTGTTTTTT.

This clone has only one observation. V gene TRBV7-2 combines with J gene TRBJ2-1, with a weak D call TRBD2 (6 bases). Looked up from germline, CDR1 is SGHTA and CDR2 is FQGNSA. V was cut by 2 bases and J by 4 bases, with 9 bases left in between. The CDR3 has 14 residues. CDR3 sequence: CASSLSSGYNEQFF. The CDR3 nucleotides are TGTGCCAGCAGCTTATCGAGCGGGTACAATGAGCAGTTCTTC.

This chain links TRBV6-1 with TRBJ2-3; D is unresolved. Per germline, CDR1 MNHNS and CDR2 SASEGT. Trimming cost V 4 bases and J 3 bases, with 17 bases left between them. CDR3 length: 16 residues. The CDR3 sequence is CASSVGWRISTDTQYF. DNA for the CDR3: TGTGCCAGCAGTGTCGGGTGGCGAATCAGTACAGATACGCAGTATTTT.

V and J are TRBV2 and TRBJ2-2, with 9 positions matching TRBD2. J lost 2 bases, V lost 6 bases, and 7 bases had no gene match. Germline lookup yields CDR1 SNHLY and CDR2 FYNNEI. CDR3 length equals 16 residues. CDR3 sequence: CASSTGTSLNTGELFF. CDR3 DNA sequence: TGTGCCAGCAGCACCGGGACTAGCCTAAACACCGGGGAGCTGTTTTTT. Full variable domain (missing parts from reference TRBV2 and TRBJ2-2): EPEVTQTPSHQVTQMGQEVILRCVPISNHLYFYWYRQILGQKVEFLVSFYNNEISEKSEIFDDQFSVERPDGSNFTLKIRSTKLEDSAMYFCASSTGTSLNTGELFFGEGSRLTVL.

The J gene is TRBJ1-6, the V gene TRBV19, with D unclear. Trimming removed 6 bases from V and 8 bases from J, with 8 bases in between. The CDR3 runs 12 residues. CDR1 and CDR2 from the germline V gene are LNHDA and SQIVND (reference sequence). This CDR3 is CASSRTDSPLHF. In DNA form, the CDR3 reads TGTGCCAGTAGCCGGACGGATTCACCCCTCCACTTT.

J is TRBJ1-5 and V is TRBV7-2, with D maybe TRBD1 (5 bases). The length of the CDR3 is 14 residues. V lost 4 bases to trimming and J lost 5 bases, with 12 bases between them. Germline V gives CDR1 SGHTA, CDR2 FQGNSA. DNA of the CDR3: TGTGCCAGCAGCTCGGACGGGGCAGATCAGCCCCAGCATTTT. This encodes CASSSDGADQPQHF. The variable domain in full, with the rest retrieved from reference TRBV7-2 and TRBJ1-5, is GAGVSQSPSNKVTEKGKDVELRCDPISGHTALYWYRQSLGQGLEFLIYFQGNSAPDKSGLPSDRFSAERTGGSVSTLTIQRTQQEDSAVYLCASSSDGADQPQHFGDGTRLSIL.

The chain links TRBV19 to TRBJ1-6, with D unresolved. This CDR3 has 17 residues. Trimming cost V 3 bases and J 9 bases, with 21 bases left between them. Looked up from germline, CDR1 is LNHDA and CDR2 is SQIVND (reference sequence). The CDR3 nucleotides read TGTGCCAGTAGTATCCAACTGACCTCGGCTAGTAGTTCACCCCTCCACTTT. It codes for CASSIQLTSASSSPLHF.